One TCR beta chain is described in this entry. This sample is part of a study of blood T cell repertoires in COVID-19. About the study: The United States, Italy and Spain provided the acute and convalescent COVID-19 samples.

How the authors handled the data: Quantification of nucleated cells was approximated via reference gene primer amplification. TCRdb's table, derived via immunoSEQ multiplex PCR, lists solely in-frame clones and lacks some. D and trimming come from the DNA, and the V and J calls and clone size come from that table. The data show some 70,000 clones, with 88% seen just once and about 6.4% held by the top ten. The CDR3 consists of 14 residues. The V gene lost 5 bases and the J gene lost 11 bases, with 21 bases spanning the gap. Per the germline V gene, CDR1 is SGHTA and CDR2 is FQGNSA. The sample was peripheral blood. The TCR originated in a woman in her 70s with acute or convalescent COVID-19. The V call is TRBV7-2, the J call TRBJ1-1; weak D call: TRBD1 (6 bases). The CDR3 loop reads CASSASRTATGAFF. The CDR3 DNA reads TGTGCCAGCAGCGCCTCCCGGACAGCCACGGGGGCTTTCTTT.